This TCR beta chain was sequenced during a study of cytomegalovirus exposure and HLA in healthy donors. The CDR3 has 13 residues. From germline, CDR1 is SGDLS and CDR2 YYNGEE. With 6 bases removed from V and 6 bases from J, the gap between germline ends came to 14 bases. Primers: 60 Vbeta forward and 13 Jbeta reverse. The repertoire was sequenced with immunoSEQ multiplex PCR; TCRdb's copy has only in-frame clones and lacks some. This sample carries 150,000 to 250,000 clones, approximately 78% of them seen once, and the ten largest clones take 6.5%. This receptor was obtained from a woman aged 45 to 65 in good health and CMV-seropositive. The sequencing sample was made of PBMCs. V usage is TRBV9 and J usage is TRBJ2-3; D not certain. The CDR3 here is CASTSYPGDTQYF. CDR3 nucleotide sequence: TGTGCCAGCACCTCCTACCCCGGTGATACGCAGTATTTT.